This entry describes one T cell receptor beta chain. Its target is not known. The CDR3 is made up of 15 amino acids. The J segment lost 8 bases and the V segment lost 8 bases, leaving 12 bases of the junction unmatched. Germline lookup yields CDR1 SGHAT and CDR2 FQNNGV. The data originate from a study of identical twins. A universal primer site came from template switching; cDNA carried unique molecular identifiers. TCRdb reprocessed the 5' RACE reads with MiXCR, giving one entry per CDR3 protein. There are hundreds of thousands of distinct CDR3 sequences in the sample; about 12% occur only once, and about 1.5% lies in the top ten. Study results and limitations: One should note that invariant MAIT and iNKT cells could partly confound zero-insertion analyses.

Every one of the donors was a healthy Caucasian. This sample also appeared in a second study, on yellow fever vaccine responses in identical twins. From that study: Twins' vaccine T cell responses were reported to seem partly convergent and partly personalized.

The sequenced sample was PBMCs. This TCR was sampled from a young woman in good health. The rearrangement joins TRBV11-2 to TRBJ1-2, with 12 bases fitting TRBD1. The CDR3 protein is CASPRRDRGRRGYTF. The CDR3 nucleotides are TGTGCCAGCCCCCGGCGGGACAGGGGGCGTAGAGGCTACACCTTC.